The 11 T cell receptor beta chains listed next were all sequenced from one sample in a study of blood T cell repertoires in COVID-19. The method was immunoSEQ multiplex PCR; TCRdb's version includes in-frame clones alone and lacks a portion of them. Of approximately 250,000 clones in the sample, about 86% were seen once. The sequencing sample was made of peripheral blood. These receptors were obtained from a man under 40 with active or convalescent COVID-19.

The chain has TRBV29-1 and TRBJ1-2, with D unclear. Germline V CDR1 and CDR2: SQVTM, ANQGSEA. V lost 3 bases and J lost 2, with 4 bases in between. CDR3 size: 11 residues. DNA of the CDR3: TGCAGCGTTGAGGAGAACTATGGCTACACCTTC. Encoded protein: CSVEENYGYTF.

Only a few counts were recorded for this clone. V and J are TRBV6-2 or TRBV6-3 and TRBJ2-1; 9 bases line up with TRBD2. Germline V gene lookup returns CDR1 MNHEY and CDR2 SVGEGT. V dropped 2 bases and J dropped 1; count of bases not matched to a gene: 6. The CDR3 is made up of 17 amino acids. The CDR3, as DNA: TGTGCCAGCAGTTACCCAACTAGCGGGCGTTCCTACAATGAGCAGTTCTTC. It encodes CASSYPTSGRSYNEQFF.

This clone was seen more than once but under ten times. The chain joins TRBV30 to TRBJ1-1; D is possibly TRBD1 (5 bases). V lost 5 bases, J lost 3 bases, and 16 bases lay in between. The CDR3 is made up of 14 amino acids. Germline values: CDR1 GTSNPN, CDR2 SVGIG (reference sequence). The CDR3 nucleotides are TGTGCCTGGCACCTACGGGGGGGGTACACTGAAGCTTTCTTT. Its protein is CAWHLRGGYTEAFF. The variable domain in full, with the rest retrieved from reference TRBV30 and TRBJ1-1, is SQTIHQWPATLVQPVGSPLSLECTVEGTSNPNLYWYRQAAGRGLQLLFYSVGIGQISSEVPQNLSASRPQDRQFILSSKKLLLSDSGFYLCAWHLRGGYTEAFFGQGTRLTVV.

The table lists this clone with a few counts. The J gene is TRBJ2-5, the V gene TRBV27; D remains unclear. CDR3 length: 14 residues. Germline CDR1 MNHEY, CDR2 SMNVEV (reference sequence). Trimming took 0 bases from V and 5 from J, leaving 10 bases between them. The CDR3 nucleotides are TGTGCCAGCAGTTTATCATCCCAGAAGGAGACCCAGTACTTC. It codes for CASSLSSQKETQYF.

This rearrangement joins TRBV7-9 to TRBJ2-1; a weak D match, TRBD2 (5 bases). The ends were cut back, 0 bases at V and 1 base at J, with 10 bases in the middle. This CDR3 has 16 amino acids. The germline gives CDR1 SEHNR, CDR2 FQNEAQ (reference sequence). CDR3 region: CASSLAGVGSYNEQFF. The CDR3 nucleotides read TGTGCCAGCAGCTTAGCCGGGGTAGGGTCCTACAATGAGCAGTTCTTC.

V and J are TRBV7-2 and TRBJ1-1; 12 bases agree with TRBD1. After removal of 5 bases from V and 6 bases from J, the junction contained 10 bases not matched to a gene. The germline V gene encodes CDR1 SGHTA and CDR2 FQGNSA. The CDR3 sequence is 16 residues long. Here the CDR3 reads CASSQRDRGQKAEAFF. CDR3 DNA sequence: TGTGCCAGCAGCCAACGGGACAGGGGGCAAAAGGCTGAAGCTTTCTTT.

V and J are TRBV5-1 and TRBJ2-1, with TRBD2 matching over 9 bases. The ends lost 2 bases at V and 10 bases at J; junction bases unmatched: 13. Germline CDR1 is SGHRS and CDR2 is YFSETQ. CDR3 size: 16 residues. Written as DNA, the CDR3 is TGCGCCAGCAGCTTAAGCGGGGGGCCTATGTGGGAGGAGCAGTTCTTC. It codes for CASSLSGGPMWEEQFF. Full variable domain (remainder filled in from reference TRBV5-1 and TRBJ2-1): KAGVTQTPRYLIKTRGQQVTLSCSPISGHRSVSWYQQTPGQGLQFLFEYFSETQRNKGNFPGRFSGRQFSNSRSEMNVSTLELGDSALYLCASSLSGGPMWEEQFFGPGTRLTVL.

V gene TRBV27 combines with J gene TRBJ2-3, with D perhaps matching TRBD2 (5 bases). V was clipped by 5 bases and J by 1 base, with 25 bases between them. The CDR3 spans 19 residues. Germline V gene lookup returns CDR1 MNHEY and CDR2 SMNVEV (reference sequence). The CDR3 DNA is TGTGCCAGCAGTGCGATACTAGGGTCAGGTAACGGTCGCACAGATACGCAGTATTTT. Protein: CASSAILGSGNGRTDTQYF.

This clone showed up just a few times. J is TRBJ2-5 and V is TRBV11-2, with 7 positions matching TRBD1. This CDR3 has 14 amino acids. Per the germline V gene, CDR1 is SGHAT and CDR2 is FQNNGV. The V segment lost 3 bases and the J segment 5 bases; nucleotides outside the gene matches: 6. The CDR3 region is CASSFNRGPETQYF. CDR3 DNA sequence: TGTGCCAGCAGCTTCAATAGGGGGCCGGAGACCCAGTACTTC. Supplemented by reference TRBV11-2 and TRBJ2-5, the full variable domain reads EAGVAQSPRYKIIEKRQSVAFWCNPISGHATLYWYQQILGQGPKLLIQFQNNGVVDDSQLPKDRFSAERLKGVDSTLKIQPAKLEDSAVYLCASSFNRGPETQYFGPGTRLLVL.

This chain connects TRBV7-8 to TRBJ2-5; TRBD2 aligns across 10 bases. The V segment lost 5 bases and the J segment 1 base; nucleotides outside the gene matches: 4. This CDR3 spans 15 amino acids. Germline CDR1 SGHVS, CDR2 FQNEAQ. This CDR3 reads CASSPSGGPQETQYF. The CDR3 DNA reads TGTGCCAGCAGCCCTAGCGGGGGCCCCCAAGAGACCCAGTACTTC.

The genes are TRBV9 and TRBJ1-2; 10 nucleotides line up with TRBD1. CDR1 is SGDLS, CDR2 YYNGEE, per germline. CDR3 size: 13 residues. V dropped 4 bases and J dropped 5; count of bases not matched to a gene: 2. The CDR3 coding sequence is TGTGCCAGCAGCCGGGACAGGGGTTATGGCTACACCTTC. Amino acids: CASSRDRGYGYTF.